These 7 T cell receptor beta chains came from one sample sequenced in a study of early T cells in non-severe SARS-CoV-2 infection. TCRdb re-derived calls from the 5' RACE reads in MiXCR, one entry per CDR3 protein. The profile shows around 100,000 distinct CDR3 sequences, around 13% of them singletons. Sequenced material: whole blood. The receptor set was obtained from an adult who was a healthcare worker with PCR-confirmed SARS-CoV-2 infection or an uninfected control (not recorded which).

This clonotype was observed a handful of times. V gene TRBV28 combines with J gene TRBJ2-2, with TRBD1 identical over 12 bases. The CDR3 consists of 16 residues. With 7 bases clipped from V and 6 bases from J, the junction kept 9 bases outside the gene matches. Germline V CDR1 and CDR2: MDHEN, SYDVKM. CDR3 DNA: TGTGCCAGCACGTTCCGGGACAGGGGGCCTCCCGGGGAGCTGTTTTTT. Its translation is CASTFRDRGPPGELFF.

The gene calls are TRBV20-1 and TRBJ2-3; 8 positions match TRBD2. Trimming at V came to 2 bases and at J to 3 bases, leaving 10 bases not matched to a gene. Germline CDR1 DFQATT, CDR2 SNEGSKA (reference sequence). The CDR3 is 16 amino acids. CDR3 nucleotides: TGCAGTGCTAGACCCTTAGCGGGAAGAGGGACAGATACGCAGTATTTT. Protein: CSARPLAGRGTDTQYF.

This clonotype was counted ten times or more. The chain links TRBV5-1 to TRBJ2-5; 7 bases fit TRBD2. CDR1 SGHRS and CDR2 YFSETQ come from the germline V gene. V lost 2 bases and J lost 3; bases outside the gene matches: 7. The CDR3 runs to 15 residues. The CDR3 region has the DNA TGCGCCAGCAGCTTACGACCTACTAGCGAAGAGACCCAGTACTTC. Translated: CASSLRPTSEETQYF.

This clonotype has just a few counts. The chain has TRBV2 and TRBJ2-1, with a tentative D call TRBD2 (5 bases). The V end lost 6 bases, the J end lost 9 bases, and 6 bases lay between the germline ends. CDR1 SNHLY and CDR2 FYNNEI come from the germline V gene. The CDR3 extends over 10 amino acids. CDR3 loop: CASSRGEQFF. The DNA of the CDR3 is TGTGCCAGCAGCCGGGGTGAGCAGTTCTTC.

CDR3 DNA sequence: TGTGCCAGCAGCTTGGCGGGAGGGGGTGAGCAGTTCTTC. Its protein product is CASSLAGGGEQFF. This sequence joins TRBV7-8 and TRBJ2-1; TRBD2 matches 9 bases. CDR3 length: 13 residues. CDR1 and CDR2 from the germline V gene are SGHVS and FQNEAQ. Trimming took 3 bases from V and 9 from J; bases not matched to a gene: 3.

The chain carries TRBV4-2 and TRBJ2-5; unclear D gene. The germline CDR1 and CDR2 sequences are LGHNA and YNFKEQ. V was clipped by 1 base and J by 1 base, with 10 bases between them. The CDR3 is 15 residues long. CDR3 DNA sequence: TGTGCCAGCAGCCAAGCCGTGGGTACCCAAGAGACCCAGTACTTC. The encoded protein is CASSQAVGTQETQYF.

This clonotype was counted many times. This rearrangement joins TRBV19 to TRBJ2-1; 12 bases align to TRBD2. Germline assignment: CDR1 LNHDA and CDR2 SQIVND (reference sequence). Unmatched junction bases numbered 8, after V lost 4 bases and J lost 7 bases. The CDR3 is 16 amino acids. Here the CDR3 DNA reads TGTGCCAGTAGTACGATCCTAGCGGGAGGGCGTAATGAGCAGTTCTTC. It translates to CASSTILAGGRNEQFF.